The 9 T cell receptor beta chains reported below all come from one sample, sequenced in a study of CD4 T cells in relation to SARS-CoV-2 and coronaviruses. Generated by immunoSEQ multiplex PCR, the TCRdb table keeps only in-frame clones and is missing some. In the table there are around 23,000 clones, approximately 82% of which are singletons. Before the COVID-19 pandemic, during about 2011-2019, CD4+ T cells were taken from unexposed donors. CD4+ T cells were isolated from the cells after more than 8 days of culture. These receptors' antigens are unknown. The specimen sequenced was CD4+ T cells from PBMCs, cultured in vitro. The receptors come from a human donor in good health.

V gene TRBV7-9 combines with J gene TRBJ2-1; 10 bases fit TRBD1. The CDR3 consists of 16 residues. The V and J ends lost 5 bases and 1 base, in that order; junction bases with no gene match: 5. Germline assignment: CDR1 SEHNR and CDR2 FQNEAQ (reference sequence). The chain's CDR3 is CASSARQGASYNEQFF. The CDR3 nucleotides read TGTGCCAGCAGCGCACGACAGGGGGCGTCCTACAATGAGCAGTTCTTC.

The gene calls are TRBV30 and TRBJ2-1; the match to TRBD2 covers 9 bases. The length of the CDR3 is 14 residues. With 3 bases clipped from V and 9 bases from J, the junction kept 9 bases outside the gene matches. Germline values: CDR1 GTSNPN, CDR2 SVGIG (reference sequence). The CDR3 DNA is TGTGCCTGGAGAGGCGCGGGAGGGAAGAGTGAGCAGTTCTTC. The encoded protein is CAWRGAGGKSEQFF.

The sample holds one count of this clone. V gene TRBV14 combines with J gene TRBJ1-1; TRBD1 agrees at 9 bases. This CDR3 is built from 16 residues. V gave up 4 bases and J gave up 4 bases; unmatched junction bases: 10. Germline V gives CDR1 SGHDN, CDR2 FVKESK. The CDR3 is CASSPRTGVIGTEAFF. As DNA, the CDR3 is TGTGCCAGCAGCCCCCGGACAGGGGTAATCGGCACTGAAGCTTTCTTT.

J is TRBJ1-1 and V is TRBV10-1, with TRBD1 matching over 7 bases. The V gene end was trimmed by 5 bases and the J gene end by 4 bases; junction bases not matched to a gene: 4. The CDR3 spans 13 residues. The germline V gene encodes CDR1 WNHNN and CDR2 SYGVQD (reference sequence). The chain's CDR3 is CASSHRGITEAFF. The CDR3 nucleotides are TGCGCCAGCAGTCACAGGGGTATCACTGAAGCTTTCTTT.

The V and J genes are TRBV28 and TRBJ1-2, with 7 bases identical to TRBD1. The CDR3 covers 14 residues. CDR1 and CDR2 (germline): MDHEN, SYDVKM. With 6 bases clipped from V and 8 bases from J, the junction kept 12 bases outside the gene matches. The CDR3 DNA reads TGTGCCAGCAGACACCCAGACAGGGTGAGGGGCTACACCTTC. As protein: CASRHPDRVRGYTF.

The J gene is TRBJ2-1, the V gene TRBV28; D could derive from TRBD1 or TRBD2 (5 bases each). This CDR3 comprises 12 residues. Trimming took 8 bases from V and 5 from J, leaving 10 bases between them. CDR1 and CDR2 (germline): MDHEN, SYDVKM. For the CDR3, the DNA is TGTGCCAGCTGGGACCATAACAATGAGCAGTTCTTC. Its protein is CASWDHNNEQFF.

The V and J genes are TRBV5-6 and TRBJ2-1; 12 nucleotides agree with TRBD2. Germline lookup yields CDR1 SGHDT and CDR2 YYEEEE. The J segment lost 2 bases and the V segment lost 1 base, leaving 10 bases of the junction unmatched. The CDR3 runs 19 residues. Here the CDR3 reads CASSLWLAGGQRTYNEQFF. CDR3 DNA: TGTGCCAGCAGCTTGTGGCTAGCGGGAGGGCAAAGGACCTACAATGAGCAGTTCTTC.

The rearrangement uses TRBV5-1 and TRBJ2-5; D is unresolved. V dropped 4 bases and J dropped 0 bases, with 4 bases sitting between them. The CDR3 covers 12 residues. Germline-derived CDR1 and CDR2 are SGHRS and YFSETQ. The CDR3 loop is CASSRNQETQYF. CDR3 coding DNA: TGCGCCAGCAGCCGGAACCAAGAGACCCAGTACTTC.

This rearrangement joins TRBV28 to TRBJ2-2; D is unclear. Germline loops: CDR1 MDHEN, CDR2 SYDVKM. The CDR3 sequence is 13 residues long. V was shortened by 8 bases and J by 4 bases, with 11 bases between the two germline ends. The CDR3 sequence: CASLYPSTGELFF. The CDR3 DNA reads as TGTGCCAGCTTATATCCCAGCACCGGGGAGCTGTTTTTT. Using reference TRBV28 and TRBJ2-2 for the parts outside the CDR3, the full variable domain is DVKVTQSSRYLVKRTGEKVFLECVQDMDHENMFWYRQDPGLGLRLIYFSYDVKMKEKGDIPEGYSVSREKKERFSLILESASTNQTSMYLCASLYPSTGELFFGEGSRLTVL.